This is a list of T cell receptor beta chains from one sample in a study of human T cells and chemical hapten exposure. TCRdb called the RACE reads again in MiXCR, with one record for every CDR3 protein. Of some 300,000 distinct CDR3 sequences in the sample, around 5.5% were seen once. The sequenced sample was whole blood, obtained in connection with sensitization to the hapten diphenylcyclopropenone (DPC). The receptors were gathered from a young woman with alopecia areata. Some clones in this sample may be carry-over from other donors' samples. CDR3s include the opening cysteine and the closing phenylalanine or tryptophan. A D gene is named only where the DNA matches it firmly. A row's size may be missing; if present it is once, few, many or a size class.

D gene: TRBD2; clone size: few; V gene: TRBV7-2; J gene: TRBJ2-2; CDR3 protein: CASSLTSGGTGELFF; CDR3 DNA: TGTGCCAGCAGCTTGACTAGCGGGGGCACCGGGGAGCTGTTTTTT
D gene: .; clone size: few; V gene: TRBV10-3; J gene: TRBJ1-1; CDR3 protein: CAISVSGGRNTEAFF; CDR3 DNA: TGTGCCATCAGTGTTTCCGGGGGACGGAACACTGAAGCTTTCTTT
D gene: .; clone size: few; V gene: TRBV6-5; J gene: TRBJ1-1; CDR3 protein: CASSYSGGMNTEAFF; CDR3 DNA: TGTGCCAGCAGTTATTCAGGAGGGATGAACACTGAAGCTTTCTTT
D gene: TRBD2; clone size: many; V gene: TRBV3-1; J gene: TRBJ2-1; CDR3 protein: CASSQELQAGAYNEQFF; CDR3 DNA: TGTGCCAGCAGCCAAGAACTCCAAGCGGGGGCTTACAATGAGCAGTTCTTC
D gene: TRBD1; clone size: many; V gene: TRBV5-6; J gene: TRBJ2-3; CDR3 protein: CASSGRPIWTGDPTDTQYF; CDR3 DNA: TGTGCCAGCAGCGGGCGACCAATCTGGACAGGGGACCCCACAGATACGCAGTATTTT
D gene: TRBD1; clone size: .; V gene: TRBV6-1; J gene: TRBJ2-7; CDR3 protein: CASRASGQAYEQYF; CDR3 DNA: TGTGCCAGCAGAGCGTCGGGACAGGCCTACGAGCAGTACTTC
D gene: TRBD1; clone size: few; V gene: TRBV5-5; J gene: TRBJ2-3; CDR3 protein: CASSVQGQTTDTQYF; CDR3 DNA: TGTGCCAGCAGCGTTCAGGGACAGACCACAGATACGCAGTATTTT
D gene: .; clone size: few; V gene: TRBV4-3; J gene: TRBJ1-2; CDR3 protein: CASSQDWTQVGYGYTF; CDR3 DNA: TGCGCCAGCAGCCAAGATTGGACCCAAGTGGGATATGGCTACACCTTC
D gene: .; clone size: .; V gene: TRBV9; J gene: TRBJ2-7; CDR3 protein: CASSVGPQGGEQYF; CDR3 DNA: TGTGCCAGCAGCGTCGGGCCTCAAGGTGGGGAGCAGTACTTC
D gene: .; clone size: .; V gene: TRBV6-2/TRBV6-3; J gene: TRBJ1-5; CDR3 protein: CASSYEGINQPQHF; CDR3 DNA: TGTGCCAGCAGTTACGAGGGGATCAATCAGCCCCAGCATTTT
D gene: .; clone size: many; V gene: TRBV10-3; J gene: TRBJ1-2; CDR3 protein: CATHREEHYGYTF; CDR3 DNA: TGTGCCACCCACAGGGAAGAACACTATGGCTACACCTTC
D gene: .; clone size: .; V gene: TRBV5-4; J gene: TRBJ2-3; CDR3 protein: CASSSNGAQYF; CDR3 DNA: TGTGCCAGCAGCTCGAACGGGGCGCAGTATTTT
D gene: .; clone size: many; V gene: TRBV20-1; J gene: TRBJ1-2; CDR3 protein: CSARDLEGRIYTF; CDR3 DNA: TGCAGTGCTAGAGATCTGGAGGGACGGATCTACACCTTC
D gene: .; clone size: many; V gene: TRBV2; J gene: TRBJ1-5; CDR3 protein: CASSEGGAWQPQHF; CDR3 DNA: TGTGCCAGCAGTGAGGGGGGTGCTTGGCAGCCCCAGCATTTT
D gene: TRBD1; clone size: many; V gene: TRBV28; J gene: TRBJ2-4; CDR3 protein: CASSLSGTGKNIQYF; CDR3 DNA: TGTGCCAGCAGTTTATCTGGGACAGGGAAAAACATTCAGTACTTC
D gene: TRBD1; clone size: many; V gene: TRBV2; J gene: TRBJ1-2; CDR3 protein: CASSEYRGRANYGYTF; CDR3 DNA: TGTGCCAGCAGTGAGTACAGGGGTAGAGCTAACTATGGCTACACCTTC
D gene: .; clone size: many; V gene: TRBV18; J gene: TRBJ1-4; CDR3 protein: CASSPLTGTNEKLFF; CDR3 DNA: TGTGCCAGCTCACCACTAACAGGGACTAATGAAAAACTGTTTTTT
D gene: .; clone size: few; V gene: TRBV12-3/TRBV12-4; J gene: TRBJ2-3; CDR3 protein: CASSFRGGPDTQYF; CDR3 DNA: TGTGCCAGCAGTTTCAGGGGGGGACCTGATACGCAGTATTTT
D gene: .; clone size: many; V gene: TRBV10-3; J gene: TRBJ1-1; CDR3 protein: CAISELGGTVGYDTEAFF; CDR3 DNA: TGTGCCATCAGTGAGTTAGGCGGGACCGTGGGATACGACACTGAAGCTTTCTTT
D gene: .; clone size: .; V gene: TRBV20-1; J gene: TRBJ2-1; CDR3 protein: CSARSLGGRPYNEQFF; CDR3 DNA: TGCAGTGCTAGGAGCCTGGGGGGAAGGCCCTACAATGAGCAGTTCTTC
D gene: .; clone size: many; V gene: TRBV4-3; J gene: TRBJ2-3; CDR3 protein: CASSQDGTDTQYF; CDR3 DNA: TGCGCCAGCAGCCAAGATGGCACAGATACGCAGTATTTT
D gene: .; clone size: many; V gene: TRBV3-1; J gene: TRBJ1-3; CDR3 protein: CASSQGDPLNTIYF; CDR3 DNA: TGTGCCAGCAGCCAAGGGGACCCCCTGAACACCATATATTTT
D gene: .; clone size: many; V gene: TRBV14; J gene: TRBJ1-2; CDR3 protein: CASSQDRYYGYTF; CDR3 DNA: TGTGCCAGCAGCCAGGACAGATACTATGGCTACACCTTC
D gene: .; clone size: many; V gene: TRBV6-5; J gene: TRBJ1-1; CDR3 protein: CASSYIASSNTEAFF; CDR3 DNA: TGTGCCAGCAGTTATATAGCGAGTTCGAACACTGAAGCTTTCTTT
D gene: TRBD1; clone size: many; V gene: TRBV6-6; J gene: TRBJ2-7; CDR3 protein: CASSYVGDRVYHEQYF; CDR3 DNA: TGTGCCAGCAGTTACGTGGGAGACAGGGTATACCACGAGCAGTACTTC
D gene: .; clone size: .; V gene: TRBV2; J gene: TRBJ2-7; CDR3 protein: CASLDPSRGGEQYF; CDR3 DNA: TGTGCCAGCTTAGACCCCTCGAGGGGCGGCGAGCAGTACTTC
D gene: TRBD1; clone size: .; V gene: TRBV6-1; J gene: TRBJ1-5; CDR3 protein: CASTRDRSGNQPQHF; CDR3 DNA: TGTGCCAGCACGCGGGACAGGTCGGGCAATCAGCCCCAGCATTTT
D gene: TRBD1; clone size: .; V gene: TRBV28; J gene: TRBJ1-5; CDR3 protein: CASRSQQGTFNQPQHF; CDR3 DNA: TGTGCCAGCAGATCCCAACAGGGGACGTTTAATCAGCCCCAGCATTTT
D gene: .; clone size: few; V gene: TRBV5-1; J gene: TRBJ1-1; CDR3 protein: CASSPDGAVAFF; CDR3 DNA: TGCGCCAGCAGCCCGGACGGGGCGGTAGCTTTCTTT
D gene: .; clone size: .; V gene: TRBV7-9; J gene: TRBJ1-6; CDR3 protein: CASSLVEARSPLHF; CDR3 DNA: TGTGCCAGCAGCTTAGTTGAGGCTCGTTCACCCCTCCACTTT
D gene: .; clone size: few; V gene: TRBV11-1; J gene: TRBJ2-3; CDR3 protein: CASSLGLARATQYF; CDR3 DNA: TGTGCCAGCAGCTTAGGACTCGCGAGGGCTACGCAGTATTTT
D gene: TRBD1; clone size: many; V gene: TRBV29-1; J gene: TRBJ2-7; CDR3 protein: CSVAEDRGYEQYF; CDR3 DNA: TGCAGCGTTGCTGAGGACAGGGGCTACGAGCAGTACTTC
D gene: .; clone size: few; V gene: TRBV25-1; J gene: TRBJ2-1; CDR3 protein: CASSEHASRYNEQFF; CDR3 DNA: TGTGCCAGCAGTGAACACGCTAGCAGGTACAATGAGCAGTTCTTC
D gene: .; clone size: .; V gene: TRBV24-1; J gene: TRBJ1-2; CDR3 protein: CATSDLGYSYTF; CDR3 DNA: TGTGCCACCAGTGATTTAGGCTATAGCTACACCTTC
D gene: TRBD2; clone size: many; V gene: TRBV4-1; J gene: TRBJ2-1; CDR3 protein: CASSQIAGGTNEQFF; CDR3 DNA: TGCGCCAGCAGCCAAATAGCGGGGGGGACCAATGAGCAGTTCTTC
D gene: .; clone size: many; V gene: TRBV14; J gene: TRBJ2-7; CDR3 protein: CASSPDGTYEQYF; CDR3 DNA: TGTGCCAGCAGCCCCGACGGCACCTACGAGCAGTACTTC
D gene: .; clone size: many; V gene: TRBV7-8; J gene: TRBJ1-3; CDR3 protein: CASSQDLGNTIYF; CDR3 DNA: TGTGCCAGCAGCCAGGACTTGGGAAACACCATATATTTT
D gene: .; clone size: many; V gene: TRBV29-1; J gene: TRBJ1-3; CDR3 protein: CSSVVSGNTIYF; CDR3 DNA: TGCAGCTCCGTTGTCTCTGGAAACACCATATATTTT
D gene: TRBD2; clone size: .; V gene: TRBV4-3; J gene: TRBJ2-7; CDR3 protein: CASSQGTSGVYYEQYF; CDR3 DNA: TGCGCCAGCAGCCAGGGAACTAGCGGGGTTTACTACGAGCAGTACTTC
D gene: .; clone size: many; V gene: TRBV14; J gene: TRBJ1-1; CDR3 protein: CASSRYRTANTEAFF; CDR3 DNA: TGTGCCAGCAGCCGTTACAGGACGGCGAACACTGAAGCTTTCTTT
D gene: .; clone size: many; V gene: TRBV5-5; J gene: TRBJ1-1; CDR3 protein: CASSLWRMNTEAFF; CDR3 DNA: TGTGCCAGCAGCTTGTGGCGGATGAACACTGAAGCTTTCTTT
D gene: .; clone size: .; V gene: TRBV6-6; J gene: TRBJ1-1; CDR3 protein: CASSPQGNEAFF; CDR3 DNA: TGTGCCAGCAGTCCACAGGGAAATGAAGCTTTCTTT
D gene: .; clone size: many; V gene: TRBV28; J gene: TRBJ1-1; CDR3 protein: CASSLRGTITEAFF; CDR3 DNA: TGTGCCAGCAGTTTGCGGGGTACGATCACTGAAGCTTTCTTT
D gene: .; clone size: many; V gene: TRBV18; J gene: TRBJ2-5; CDR3 protein: CASSPIEETQYF; CDR3 DNA: TGTGCCAGCTCACCAATCGAAGAGACCCAGTACTTC
D gene: TRBD1; clone size: few; V gene: TRBV20-1; J gene: TRBJ1-1; CDR3 protein: CSARGQGGNTEAFF; CDR3 DNA: TGCAGTGCTAGAGGACAGGGAGGGAACACTGAAGCTTTCTTT
D gene: TRBD2; clone size: .; V gene: TRBV7-2; J gene: TRBJ2-3; CDR3 protein: CASSLISGREPTDTQYF; CDR3 DNA: TGTGCCAGCAGCCTTATTTCTGGGCGGGAGCCCACAGATACGCAGTATTTT
D gene: TRBD2; clone size: many; V gene: TRBV7-2; J gene: TRBJ2-1; CDR3 protein: CASSSPGTSGGFVQFF; CDR3 DNA: TGTGCCAGCAGCTCCCCTGGGACTAGCGGGGGCTTTGTGCAGTTCTTC
D gene: TRBD2; clone size: many; V gene: TRBV6-2/TRBV6-3; J gene: TRBJ2-3; CDR3 protein: CASSYGFGSGGRTDTQYF; CDR3 DNA: TGTGCCAGCAGTTACGGATTCGGGTCGGGGGGACGAACAGATACGCAGTATTTT
D gene: TRBD2; clone size: .; V gene: TRBV19; J gene: TRBJ2-2; CDR3 protein: CASSIGSGLAGSRAGELFF; CDR3 DNA: TGTGCCAGTAGTATCGGATCCGGACTAGCGGGGTCGAGGGCCGGGGAGCTGTTTTTT
D gene: .; clone size: many; V gene: TRBV2; J gene: TRBJ2-3; CDR3 protein: CASSEGQPGSADTQYF; CDR3 DNA: TGTGCCAGCAGTGAAGGGCAGCCCGGGTCCGCAGATACGCAGTATTTT
D gene: .; clone size: few; V gene: TRBV5-5; J gene: TRBJ2-7; CDR3 protein: CASSSQVHSYEQYF; CDR3 DNA: TGTGCCAGCAGCTCTCAGGTCCACTCCTACGAGCAGTACTTC
D gene: TRBD1; clone size: .; V gene: TRBV18; J gene: TRBJ2-3; CDR3 protein: CASSPGTGRTTDTQYF; CDR3 DNA: TGTGCCAGCTCCCCCGGGACAGGCCGCACCACAGATACGCAGTATTTT
D gene: TRBD1; clone size: .; V gene: TRBV10-3; J gene: TRBJ2-7; CDR3 protein: CAISDIQGNYEQYF; CDR3 DNA: TGTGCCATCAGTGACATACAGGGGAATTACGAGCAGTACTTC
D gene: TRBD2; clone size: .; V gene: TRBV20-1; J gene: TRBJ2-7; CDR3 protein: CSAPYSGGDSYEQYF; CDR3 DNA: TGCAGTGCTCCTTACTCCGGGGGGGATTCCTACGAGCAGTACTTC